Listed below are T cell receptor beta chains from one sample, sequenced in a study of blood T cell repertoires in COVID-19. Using immunoSEQ multiplex PCR, the repertoire was profiled, and TCRdb retains in-frame clones only, with some absent. Of about 39,000 clones in the sample, 85% to 90% were seen once. The sample consisted of peripheral blood. Receptors originate from a man aged 55 to 70 with acute or convalescent COVID-19. The CDR3 runs from the conserved cysteine through the conserved F or W. D genes are given only for firm matches. Clone size is shown for a subset of rows, as once, few, many or a class of expanded clone.

>.|TRBJ1-1|TRBV7-2|.
TGTGCCAGCAGCTCGGTGGTGAACACTGAAGCTTTCTTT
CASSSVVNTEAFF
>TRBD1|TRBJ2-6|TRBV5-1|.
TGCGCCAGCAGCACCCTACAGGGGGCGACTGGGGCCAACGTCCTGACTTTC
CASSTLQGATGANVLTF
>TRBD2|TRBJ2-1|TRBV5-1|.
TGCGCCAGCAGCTTCGGGGGGTTCGATGAGCAGTTCTTC
CASSFGGFDEQFF
>.|TRBJ2-7|TRBV11-2|.
TGTGCCAGCAGCTTGATGGGAGAGCGGTACTTC
CASSLMGERYF
>.|TRBJ2-3|TRBV5-6|.
TGTGCCAGCAGCTTGGGGGCAGGGGACCTTACTAGCACAGATACGCAGTATTTT
CASSLGAGDLTSTDTQYF
>TRBD2|TRBJ2-1|TRBV10-2|.
TGCGCCAGCAGTGGAGCGGGAGAGGGTGAGCAGTTCTTC
CASSGAGEGEQFF
>.|TRBJ2-1|TRBV11-2|.
TGTGCCAGCAGCTTAGGTGAGGGGGTAGGTTTCTACAATGAGCAGTTCTTC
CASSLGEGVGFYNEQFF
>.|TRBJ1-1|TRBV24-1|.
TGTGCCACTGCGCGGGACACTGAAGCTTTCTTT
CATARDTEAFF
>TRBD1|TRBJ1-2|TRBV6-5|.
TGTGCCAGCAGTTGGGACAGGGTCGATGGCTACACCTTC
CASSWDRVDGYTF
>.|TRBJ1-1|TRBV29-1|.
TGCAGGGCTACAGGGACCCCTTTT
CRATGTPF
>TRBD2|TRBJ2-3|TRBV6-5|.
TGTGCCAGTGCCAGGGGCGGGGGGGGAACAGATACGCAGTATTTT
CASARGGGGTDTQYF
>TRBD2|TRBJ2-3|TRBV27|.
TGTGCCAGCAGCATAACTAGCGGGAGCACAGATACGCAGTATTTT
CASSITSGSTDTQYF
>TRBD1|TRBJ2-7|TRBV11-1|once
TGTGCCAGCAGGCCCCTGACAGGGTTGTCCTACGAGCAGTACTTC
CASRPLTGLSYEQYF
>.|TRBJ1-2|TRBV28|.
TGTGCCAGCAGGATGGCGGCACAGGGTTATGGCTACACCTTC
CASRMAAQGYGYTF
>.|TRBJ1-6|TRBV19|.
TGTGCCAGTAGTGACGGGACCTATAATTCACCCCTCCACTTT
CASSDGTYNSPLHF
>.|TRBJ1-5|TRBV19|once
TGTGCCAGTCGGACAATTTTGGGTCATCAGCCCCAGCATTTT
CASRTILGHQPQHF
>.|TRBJ1-6|TRBV19|few
TGTGCCAGTAGGATAGACGGATCCGGGTCTTCACCCCTCCACTTT
CASRIDGSGSSPLHF
>.|TRBJ2-3|TRBV20-1|.
TGCAGTGCCTACCCCACAGATACGCAGTATTTT
CSAYPTDTQYF
>TRBD2|TRBJ2-1|TRBV6-2/TRBV6-3|.
TGTGCCAGCAGTTACTCGCAACTAGCGGGGGGGGACAGCTCCTACAATGAGCAGTTCTTC
CASSYSQLAGGDSSYNEQFF
>TRBD2|TRBJ2-7|TRBV28|.
TGTGCCAGTAACTCGGGAGGGCGCCTCTACGAGCAGTACTTC
CASNSGGRLYEQYF
>.|TRBJ2-2|TRBV18|.
TGTGCCAGCTCACCCGCGGATCCGAACACCGGGGAGCTGTTTTTT
CASSPADPNTGELFF
>.|TRBJ1-6|TRBV19|once
TGTGCCAGTAGTCCTTCGGGGGGGCGTCATAATTCACCCCTCCACTTT
CASSPSGGRHNSPLHF
>TRBD2|TRBJ2-2|TRBV27|.
TGTGCCAGCAGTTTAGGGGCTAGCGGGGCCACCGGGGAGCTGTTTTTT
CASSLGASGATGELFF
>.|TRBJ1-2|TRBV7-9|.
TGTGCCAGCAGCTTAATGACTTCTGGCTACACCTTC
CASSLMTSGYTF
>.|TRBJ2-1|TRBV20-1|.
TGCAGTGCTAGTGAGGGGAGCTCCTACAATGAGCAGTTCTTC
CSASEGSSYNEQFF
>.|TRBJ1-5|TRBV30|few
TGTGCCTGGAACCCAGGGTCCTGGAGCAATCAGCCCCAGCATTTT
CAWNPGSWSNQPQHF
>.|TRBJ1-5|TRBV27|.
TGTGCCAGCAGTTTAAGGCAGGGAACGGGCAATCAGCCCCAGCATTTT
CASSLRQGTGNQPQHF
>.|TRBJ2-2|TRBV5-1|.
TGCGCCAGCAGCTTGAATGCGGGAACGGGCGGGGAGCTGTTTTTT
CASSLNAGTGGELFF
>.|TRBJ1-1|TRBV10-3|.
TGTGCCATCAGACAGGGTGGGACTGAAGCTTTCTTT
CAIRQGGTEAFF
>.|TRBJ2-1|TRBV3-1/TRBV3-2|.
TGTGCCAGCAGCCAAGATAGGGGGGGGTACAATGAGCAGTTCTTC
CASSQDRGGYNEQFF
>.|TRBJ1-2|TRBV20-1|.
TGCAGTGCTAGTGAACAGGGCTTTAACTATGGCTACACCTTC
CSASEQGFNYGYTF
>.|TRBJ1-6|TRBV19|.
TGTGCCAGTAGTACCCAGGGCTCTGGGTCACCCCTCCACTTT
CASSTQGSGSPLHF
>.|TRBJ1-4|TRBV6-2/TRBV6-3|few
TGTGCCAGCAGTTACGCCGGGATGGGTGAAAAACTGTTTTTT
CASSYAGMGEKLFF
>.|TRBJ2-7|TRBV10-3|few
TGTGCCATCAGTGAGTCCCCGACGGGCGAGCAGTACTTC
CAISESPTGEQYF
>TRBD2|TRBJ2-5|TRBV20-1|.
TGCAGTGCTAGTACTTTCGCGGGGGGCGATCCCCAGTACTTC
CSASTFAGGDPQYF
>TRBD1|TRBJ2-2|TRBV3-1/TRBV3-2|.
TGTGCCAGCACCCCAATGAGGACAGGGTACACCGGGGAGCTGTTTTTT
CASTPMRTGYTGELFF
>.|TRBJ1-4|TRBV27|.
TGTGCCAGCAGGCGGGGGCTTAATGAAAAACTGTTTTTT
CASRRGLNEKLFF
>.|TRBJ2-2|TRBV19|.
TGTGCCAGTAGCGGGGGACCCTGGAACACCGGGGAGCTGTTTTTT
CASSGGPWNTGELFF
>TRBD1|TRBJ1-1|TRBV27|.
TGTGCCAGCAGTTCGGAGACAGGGGGTGGCACTGAAGCTTTCTTT
CASSSETGGGTEAFF
>TRBD1|TRBJ2-1|TRBV3-1/TRBV3-2|.
TGTGCCAGCAGCCGCTGGGGCCAGACAGGGGCCCTCTCGGAGCAGTTCTTC
CASSRWGQTGALSEQFF
>.|TRBJ1-4|TRBV7-8|.
TGTGCCAGCAGCTCCGGACAGCCCGGCAGTGAAAAACTGTTTTTT
CASSSGQPGSEKLFF
>.|TRBJ2-7|TRBV18|.
TGTGCCAGCTCACCTGGGACACAATCCTACGAGCAGTACTTC
CASSPGTQSYEQYF
>TRBD1|TRBJ2-7|TRBV18|few
TGTGCCAGCTCACCAGTCTGGACAGGGGCCCGCGAGCAGTACTTC
CASSPVWTGAREQYF
>TRBD2|TRBJ2-5|TRBV6-2/TRBV6-3|.
TGTGCCAGCAGTCGGACTAGCGGGGGCCAAGAGACCCAGTACTTC
CASSRTSGGQETQYF
>TRBD2|TRBJ2-3|TRBV3-1/TRBV3-2|.
TGTGCCAGCAGCCGACGCGGGGGGCCGGATACGCAGTATTTT
CASSRRGGPDTQYF
>.|TRBJ2-1|TRBV5-6|few
TGTGCCAGCAGCTTCGCTAGCATGTACAATGAGCAGTTCTTC
CASSFASMYNEQFF
>TRBD2|TRBJ2-7|TRBV20-1|.
TGCAGTGCTAGTCAAGCGGGGGGCCCCTACGAGCAGTACTTC
CSASQAGGPYEQYF
>TRBD2|TRBJ2-7|TRBV3-1/TRBV3-2|.
TGTGCCAGCAGCCAAGAAGGCAGCGGGAGTGGTGAGCAGTACTTC
CASSQEGSGSGEQYF
>.|TRBJ1-1|TRBV5-1|.
TGCGCCAGCAGCTTTTGGCATGGACAGACTGAAGCTTTCTTT
CASSFWHGQTEAFF
>TRBD1|TRBJ1-6|TRBV6-5|.
TGTGCCAGCAGCGATGGGACAGGGCGTTCACCCCTCCACTTT
CASSDGTGRSPLHF
>.|TRBJ2-1|TRBV24-1|.
TGTGCCACCAGTGATCTCCAGGGGCCTTACAATGAGCAGTTCTTC
CATSDLQGPYNEQFF
>TRBD1|TRBJ2-2|TRBV6-5|.
TGTGCCAGCTACCGGGACAGGGTGAACACCGGGGAGCTGTTTTTT
CASYRDRVNTGELFF
>.|TRBJ2-1|TRBV7-3|.
TGTGCCAGCAGCTTAGGACGGGCTAGCCGCGAGCAGTTCTTC
CASSLGRASREQFF
>.|TRBJ2-3|TRBV6-2/TRBV6-3|.
TGTGCCAGCAGCGGGAGTGCAGATACGCAGTATTTT
CASSGSADTQYF
>.|TRBJ1-6|TRBV20-1|.
TGCAGTGCTAGTCAGGGGTTAGCCTATAATTCACCCCTCCACTTT
CSASQGLAYNSPLHF
>.|TRBJ2-7|TRBV5-8|.
TGTGCCAGCAGCTTGGACAGGAGCTCCTACGAGCAGTACTTC
CASSLDRSSYEQYF
>.|TRBJ2-5|TRBV7-2|once
TGTGCCAGCAGCTCAGGGGGCGGGGGCCGATCAATGACGACCCAGTACTTC
CASSSGGGGRSMTTQYF
>TRBD1|TRBJ1-4|TRBV7-9|.
TGTGCCAGCAGCGACCCGACAGGGGGCGTCGAAAAACTGTTTTTT
CASSDPTGGVEKLFF